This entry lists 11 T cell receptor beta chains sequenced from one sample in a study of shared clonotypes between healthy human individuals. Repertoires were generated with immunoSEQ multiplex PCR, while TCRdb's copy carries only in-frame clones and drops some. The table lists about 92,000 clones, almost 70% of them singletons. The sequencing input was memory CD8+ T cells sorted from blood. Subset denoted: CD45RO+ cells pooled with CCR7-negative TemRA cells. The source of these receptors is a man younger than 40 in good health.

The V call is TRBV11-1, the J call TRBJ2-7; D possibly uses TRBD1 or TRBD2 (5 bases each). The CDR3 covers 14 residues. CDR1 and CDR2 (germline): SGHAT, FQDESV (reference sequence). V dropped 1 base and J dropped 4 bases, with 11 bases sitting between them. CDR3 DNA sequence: TGTGCCAGCAGCTTAGTTGGGGGAGAATACGAGCAGTACTTC. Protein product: CASSLVGGEYEQYF.

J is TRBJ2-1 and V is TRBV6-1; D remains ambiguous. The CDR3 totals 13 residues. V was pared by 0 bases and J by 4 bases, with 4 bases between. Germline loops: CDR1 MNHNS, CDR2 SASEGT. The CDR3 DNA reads TGTGCCAGCAGTGAAGCGGAGTACAATGAGCAGTTCTTC. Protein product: CASSEAEYNEQFF.

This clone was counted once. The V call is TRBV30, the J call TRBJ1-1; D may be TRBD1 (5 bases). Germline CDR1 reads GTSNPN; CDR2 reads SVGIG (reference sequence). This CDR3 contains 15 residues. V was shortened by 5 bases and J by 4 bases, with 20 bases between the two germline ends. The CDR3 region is CAWVTQGLEATEAFF. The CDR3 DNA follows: TGTGCCTGGGTCACGCAGGGTTTGGAGGCCACTGAAGCTTTCTTT. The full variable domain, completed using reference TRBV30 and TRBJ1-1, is SQTIHQWPATLVQPVGSPLSLECTVEGTSNPNLYWYRQAAGRGLQLLFYSVGIGQISSEVPQNLSASRPQDRQFILSSKKLLLSDSGFYLCAWVTQGLEATEAFFGQGTRLTVV.

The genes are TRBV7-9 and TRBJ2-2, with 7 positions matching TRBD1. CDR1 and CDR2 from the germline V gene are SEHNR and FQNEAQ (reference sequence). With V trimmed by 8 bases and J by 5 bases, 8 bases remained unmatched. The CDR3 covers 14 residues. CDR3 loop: CASPADRATGELFF. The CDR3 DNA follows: TGTGCCAGCCCGGCCGACAGGGCTACCGGGGAGCTGTTTTTT.

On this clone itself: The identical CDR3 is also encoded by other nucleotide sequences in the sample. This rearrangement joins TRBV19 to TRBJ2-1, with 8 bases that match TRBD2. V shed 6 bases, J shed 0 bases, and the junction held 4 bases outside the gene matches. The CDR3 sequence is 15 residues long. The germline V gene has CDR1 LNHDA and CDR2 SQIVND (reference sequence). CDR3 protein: CASSPSGSSYNEQFF. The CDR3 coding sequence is TGTGCCAGTAGCCCAAGCGGGAGCTCCTACAATGAGCAGTTCTTC.

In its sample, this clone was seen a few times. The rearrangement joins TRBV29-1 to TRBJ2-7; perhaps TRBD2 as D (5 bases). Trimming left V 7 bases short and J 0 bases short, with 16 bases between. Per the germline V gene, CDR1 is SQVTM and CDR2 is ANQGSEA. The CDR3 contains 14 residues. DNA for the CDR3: TGCAGCGCAACGACGACTAAAAGCTCCTACGAGCAGTACTTC. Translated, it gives CSATTTKSSYEQYF.

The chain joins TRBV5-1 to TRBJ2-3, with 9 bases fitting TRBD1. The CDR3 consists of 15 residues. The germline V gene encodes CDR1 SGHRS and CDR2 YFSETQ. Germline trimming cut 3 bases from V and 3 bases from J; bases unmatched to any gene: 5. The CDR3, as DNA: TGCGCCAGCAGCTCGAGACAGGGGGTGACAGATACGCAGTATTTT. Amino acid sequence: CASSSRQGVTDTQYF.

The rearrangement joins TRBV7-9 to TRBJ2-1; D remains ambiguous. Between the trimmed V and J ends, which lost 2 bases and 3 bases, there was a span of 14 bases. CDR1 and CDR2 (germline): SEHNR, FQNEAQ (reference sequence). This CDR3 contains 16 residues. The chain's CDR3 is CASSLTVVGNYNEQFF. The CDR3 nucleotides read TGTGCCAGCAGCTTAACAGTGGTGGGGAACTACAATGAGCAGTTCTTC.

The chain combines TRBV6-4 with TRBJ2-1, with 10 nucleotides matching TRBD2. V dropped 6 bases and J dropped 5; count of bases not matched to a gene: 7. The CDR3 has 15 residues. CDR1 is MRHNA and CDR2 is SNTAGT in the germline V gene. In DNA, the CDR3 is TGTGCCAGCAGCGAAGGACTAGCGGAACACAATGAGCAGTTCTTC. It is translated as CASSEGLAEHNEQFF.

CDR3 DNA sequence: TGTGCCAGCAGCTTAGGCCCGGGGGGCCCCCAGTACTTC. It yields the protein CASSLGPGGPQYF. The chain joins TRBV13 to TRBJ2-7; possible D gene TRBD2, 7 bases. This CDR3 contains 13 residues. Germline V gene sequence: CDR1 PRHDT, CDR2 FYEKMQ (reference sequence). The germline V and J ends were trimmed by 0 bases and 10 bases, with 13 bases remaining between them. Filled out from reference TRBV13 and TRBJ2-7, the complete variable domain reads AAGVIQSPRHLIKEKRETATLKCYPIPRHDTVYWYQQGPGQDPQFLISFYEKMQSDKGSIPDRFSAQQFSDYHSELNMSSLELGDSALYFCASSLGPGGPQYFGPGTRLTVT.

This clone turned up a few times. The CDR3 reads CASSRPGQPYEQYF. The DNA for the CDR3 is TGTGCCAGCAGCAGACCGGGACAGCCCTACGAGCAGTACTTC. The J gene is TRBJ2-7, the V gene TRBV11-3, with 7 bases matching TRBD1. This CDR3 comprises 14 residues. The germline V gene has CDR1 SGHNT and CDR2 YENEEA. The ends lost 5 bases at V and 2 bases at J; junction bases unmatched: 6.